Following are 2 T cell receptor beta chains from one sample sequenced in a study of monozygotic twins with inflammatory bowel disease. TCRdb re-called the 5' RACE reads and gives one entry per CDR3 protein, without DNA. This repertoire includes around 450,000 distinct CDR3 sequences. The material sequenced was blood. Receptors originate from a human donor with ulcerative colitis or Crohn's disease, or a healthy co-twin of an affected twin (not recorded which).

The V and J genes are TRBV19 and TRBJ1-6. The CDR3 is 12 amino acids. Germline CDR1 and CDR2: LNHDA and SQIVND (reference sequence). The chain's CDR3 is CASSEDNSPLHF.

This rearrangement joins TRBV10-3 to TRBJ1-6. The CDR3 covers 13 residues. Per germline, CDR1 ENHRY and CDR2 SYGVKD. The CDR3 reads CAITAGPDSPLHF.